This is a list of T cell receptor beta chains from one sample in a study of cytomegalovirus exposure and HLA in healthy donors. The data were produced by immunoSEQ multiplex PCR, yet TCRdb's version contains in-frame clones alone and is incomplete. The sample includes roughly 180,000 clones, roughly 80% seen only once; the top ten take around 13%. Sequencing was performed on PBMCs. The receptors come from a woman aged 45-59 years in good health and CMV-seropositive. Each CDR3 is given with its conserved first and last residue. Fields, in order: V gene, clone size, D gene, J gene, CDR3 DNA, CDR3 protein. The D gene is left open where the match is weak. Size is stated for part of the rows, as once, few or many counts, or as a class when the clone is expanded.

TRBV5-6	-	-	TRBJ2-1	TGTGCCAGCAGTAAGGACAGCAATGAGCAGTTCTTC	CASSKDSNEQFF
TRBV7-8	-	-	TRBJ2-7	TGTGCCAGCAGCTTAGCCCGCACTACCTTGTCCCCATCCTACGAGCAGTACTTC	CASSLARTTLSPSYEQYF
TRBV11-2	few	-	TRBJ1-6	TGTGCCAGCAGCTTAGATTCCACAGGCCGAAATTCACCCCTCCACTTT	CASSLDSTGRNSPLHF
TRBV4-1	-	TRBD1	TRBJ2-7	TGCGCCAGCAGCCAGAAAGATTCCGGGACAGCGTCCTACGAGCAGTACTTC	CASSQKDSGTASYEQYF
TRBV6-5	few	-	TRBJ1-1	TGTGCCAGCGGCGCGGGGGGCTTGGGGACTGAAGCTTTCTTT	CASGAGGLGTEAFF
TRBV4-2	-	TRBD2	TRBJ2-1	TGTGCCAGCAGCCCCGGAGCTAGCGGGGGGCGGTTGTTCTTC	CASSPGASGGRLFF
TRBV2	-	-	TRBJ1-2	TGTGCCAGCAGTGATACAGGCCTCAGGGTCTATGGCTACACCTTC	CASSDTGLRVYGYTF
TRBV7-2	few	-	TRBJ2-2	TGTGCCAGCAGCTTAGCAGGGGGTAGCACCGGGGAGCTGTTTTTT	CASSLAGGSTGELFF
TRBV29-1	once	TRBD2	TRBJ2-3	TGCAGCGTTGGGACTAGCGGGGCAGATACGCAGTATTTT	CSVGTSGADTQYF
TRBV2	-	-	TRBJ1-2	TGTGCCAGCACTTTGACAGGTTCATATGGCTACACCTTC	CASTLTGSYGYTF
TRBV10-1	-	-	TRBJ2-1	TGCGCCAGCAGTGGTGGGGTTTCCGCGGGGGAGCAGTTCTTC	CASSGGVSAGEQFF
TRBV7-3	-	-	TRBJ1-1	TGTGCCAGCAGCTTAGAGGGAAACACTGAAGCTTTCTTT	CASSLEGNTEAFF
TRBV6-6	few	TRBD2	TRBJ2-3	TGTGCCAGCAAAACTAGCGGGGGGGGCACAGATACGCAGTATTTT	CASKTSGGGTDTQYF
TRBV7-3	-	-	TRBJ1-6	TGTGCCAGCAGCTTATTTGGAACAGGAGATTCACCCCTCCACTTT	CASSLFGTGDSPLHF
TRBV5-1	-	-	TRBJ1-2	TGCGCCAGCAGCTTGGGGGGACATGGGATCTATGGCTACACCTTC	CASSLGGHGIYGYTF
TRBV5-1	-	-	TRBJ2-7	TGCGCCAGCAGCTTGCTAGCGAACGAGCAGTACTTC	CASSLLANEQYF
TRBV18	-	-	TRBJ2-5	TGTGCCAGCTCATATGACAGCCAAGAGACCCAGTACTTC	CASSYDSQETQYF
TRBV21-1	few	-	TRBJ2-7	TGTGCCAGCAGCCTAAAGGACAGGGTTAACTCCTACGAGCAGTACTTC	CASSLKDRVNSYEQYF
TRBV5-1	-	TRBD1	TRBJ1-1	TGCGCCAGCAGCTTCGACAGGGCGAGGCCAGCTTTCTTT	CASSFDRARPAFF
TRBV5-6	few	TRBD1	TRBJ1-4	TGTGCCAGCAGTGAGCCGGGACAGGGGAATGAAAAACTGTTTTTT	CASSEPGQGNEKLFF
TRBV18	-	TRBD2	TRBJ2-5	TGTGCCAGCTCACAGACTAGCGCGGAGACCCAGTACTTC	CASSQTSAETQYF
TRBV5-6	-	-	TRBJ2-5	TGTGCCAGCACCATACTTGTCCAAGAGACCCAGTACTTC	CASTILVQETQYF
TRBV27	-	TRBD1	TRBJ1-6	TGTGCCAGCAGCCGGGACAGGGGAAGAGATTCACCCCTCCACTTT	CASSRDRGRDSPLHF
TRBV21-1	-	-	TRBJ2-1	TGTGCCAGCGACGGACAGGGGTCCTACAATGAGCAGTTCTTC	CASDGQGSYNEQFF
TRBV28	-	-	TRBJ2-6	TGTGCCAGCTGCTCTGGGGCGAACGGGGCCAACGTCCTGACTTTC	CASCSGANGANVLTF
TRBV4-2	few	-	TRBJ2-3	TGTGCCAGCAGACGGGGGGCGGACACAGATACGCAGTATTTT	CASRRGADTDTQYF
TRBV6-4	-	TRBD1	TRBJ1-6	TGTGCCAGCAGCCGACAGGGATTGGATTCACCCCTCCACTTT	CASSRQGLDSPLHF
TRBV11-2	-	TRBD2	TRBJ2-7	TGTGCCAGCAGCTTAGAGGCTAGCGGGGAGCAGTACTTC	CASSLEASGEQYF
TRBV7-8	few	-	TRBJ2-2	TGTGCCAGCAGCTTAGGAGCGACCCCTTGGAACACCGGGGAGCTGTTTTTT	CASSLGATPWNTGELFF
TRBV19	-	TRBD1	TRBJ2-1	TGTGCCAGTACCCGGACAGGGGGTAAAAATGAGCAGTTCTTC	CASTRTGGKNEQFF
TRBV29-1	-	TRBD1	TRBJ1-2	TGCAGCGTTGAAACAGGGGGTAACTATGGCTACACCTTC	CSVETGGNYGYTF
TRBV4-1	once	-	TRBJ1-2	TGCGCCAGCAGCCAACCCGGGACACCTTATGGCTACACCTTC	CASSQPGTPYGYTF
TRBV7-9	few	-	TRBJ1-1	TGTGCCAGCAGCTTATCAGGAAACAAAAACGGTGAAGCTTTCTTT	CASSLSGNKNGEAFF
TRBV27	once	-	TRBJ1-1	TGTGCCAGCAGTTTCTCCGGAGCGGGAATTACTGAAGCTTTCTTT	CASSFSGAGITEAFF
TRBV27	few	-	TRBJ2-1	TGTGCCAGCAGTTTAAAGGGGTACGGTGAGCAGTTCTTC	CASSLKGYGEQFF
TRBV9	few	-	TRBJ2-1	TGTGCCAGCAGCGTAGGTACGAGCTCCTACAATGAGCAGTTCTTC	CASSVGTSSYNEQFF
TRBV5-1	-	-	TRBJ2-7	TGCGCCAGCACCTGGCAGGGTCGTGGTGAGCAGTACTTC	CASTWQGRGEQYF
TRBV7-2	-	TRBD2	TRBJ2-5	TGTGCCAGCAGCTTAGAAGCGGGGGAGCAGTACTTC	CASSLEAGEQYF
TRBV6-1	-	TRBD1	TRBJ1-6	TGTGCCAGCAGCCGAAACGGACAGGGTAATTCACCCCTCCACTTT	CASSRNGQGNSPLHF
TRBV27	-	TRBD2	TRBJ2-5	TGTGCCAGCAGTTTAAGCGGGGGGGTTGAGACCCAGTACTTC	CASSLSGGVETQYF
TRBV5-5	few	TRBD1	TRBJ1-2	TGTGCCAGCAGCTTGGAGTTACAGGGGCGCTATGGCTACACCTTC	CASSLELQGRYGYTF
TRBV10-3	-	-	TRBJ2-3	TGTGCCACCACTCGTGGACAGATGAGCGGAACAGATACGCAGTATTTT	CATTRGQMSGTDTQYF
TRBV11-3	-	TRBD2	TRBJ2-2	TGTGCCAGCAGCCCAGGGACTAGCGGGGGGGCCGCCGGGGAGCTGTTTTTT	CASSPGTSGGAAGELFF
TRBV5-6	-	-	TRBJ2-1	TGTGCCAGCAGCTGGAACGGGGGGCCCTCCTACAATGAGCAGTTCTTC	CASSWNGGPSYNEQFF
TRBV10-3	-	TRBD1	TRBJ2-7	TGTGCCATCAGTGGGACAGGGGATTTCGTCGAGCAGTACTTC	CAISGTGDFVEQYF
TRBV6-1	once	-	TRBJ2-7	TGTGCCAGTAATTCCGGGACACTCTCCTACGAGCAGTACTTC	CASNSGTLSYEQYF
TRBV20-1	-	TRBD1	TRBJ1-2	TGCAGTGCTCTGGGGGGACAGGGCTACACCTTC	CSALGGQGYTF
TRBV5-4	-	-	TRBJ2-1	TGTGCCAGCAGCTTGAAACTATCAAACAATGAGCAGTTCTTC	CASSLKLSNNEQFF
TRBV5-1	-	TRBD1	TRBJ2-2	TGCGCCAGCAGCTTGTCAACAGGGGTGAACACCGGGGAGCTGTTTTTT	CASSLSTGVNTGELFF
TRBV19	few	TRBD1	TRBJ1-6	TGTGCCAGTAGAGACAGGGGGGATAGTTCACCCCTCCACTTT	CASRDRGDSSPLHF
TRBV7-3	-	TRBD2	TRBJ2-5	TGTGCCAGCAGCTTAGCAGCTACTAGCGGACAAGAGACCCAGTACTTC	CASSLAATSGQETQYF
TRBV15	-	TRBD1	TRBJ1-4	TGTGCCACCAGCCTCGAGGACAGGGGAACTAATGAAAAACTGTTTTTT	CATSLEDRGTNEKLFF
TRBV5-6	-	TRBD1	TRBJ2-2	TGTGCCAGCAGCTTGGGGGACAGGGGGCCCGAGGCCGGGGAGCTGTTTTTT	CASSLGDRGPEAGELFF
TRBV20-1	once	-	TRBJ1-1	TGCAGTGCTGAAGGGGGTACTGAAGCTTTCTTT	CSAEGGTEAFF
TRBV11-2	-	TRBD1	TRBJ2-7	TGTGCCAGCAGCTTGGACAGGGGCCGACACGAGCAGTACTTC	CASSLDRGRHEQYF